This TCR beta chain appears in the sequencing data of a study of CD8 T cells in Susac syndrome. Germline V gene lookup returns CDR1 SGHNT and CDR2 YYREEE (reference sequence). Deletions cut 1 base from V and 2 bases from J, with 12 bases between. The CDR3 totals 15 residues. An amount of RNA that ranged from roughly 0.5 to 1 ug was reverse transcribed with random hexamers. Via MiXCR, TCRdb re-called the immunoSEQ multiplex PCR reads, giving one row per CDR3 protein. Counted here are 150,000 to 200,000 distinct CDR3 sequences, under 95% occurring once; the ten biggest clones make up 0.1% to 0.12%. This clonotype was obtained from a human donor with Susac syndrome. The chain links TRBV5-4 to TRBJ1-1; D unresolved. The sample comprised CD4+ T cells from PBMCs. The CDR3 protein is CASSLRVTQNTEAFF. The CDR3 nucleotides are TGTGCCAGCAGCTTGAGGGTGACACAAAACACTGAAGCTTTCTTT.